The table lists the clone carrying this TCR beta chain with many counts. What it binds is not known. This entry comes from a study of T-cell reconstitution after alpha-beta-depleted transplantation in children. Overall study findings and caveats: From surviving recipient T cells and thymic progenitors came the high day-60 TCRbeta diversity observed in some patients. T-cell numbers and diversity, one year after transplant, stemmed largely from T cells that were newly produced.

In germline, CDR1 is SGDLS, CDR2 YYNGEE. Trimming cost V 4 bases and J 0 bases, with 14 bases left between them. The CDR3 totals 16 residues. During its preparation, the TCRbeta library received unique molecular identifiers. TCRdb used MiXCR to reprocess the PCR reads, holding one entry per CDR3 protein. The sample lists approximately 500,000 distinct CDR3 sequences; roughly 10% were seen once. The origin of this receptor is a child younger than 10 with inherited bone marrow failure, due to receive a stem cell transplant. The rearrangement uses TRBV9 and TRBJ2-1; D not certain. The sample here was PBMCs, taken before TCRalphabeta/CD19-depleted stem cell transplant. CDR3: CASSLIGRSSYNEQFF. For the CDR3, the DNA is TGTGCCAGCAGCCTTATTGGAAGGAGCTCCTACAATGAGCAGTTCTTC.